Listed below are T cell receptor beta chains from one sample, sequenced in a study of ipilimumab plus nivolumab after autologous stem cell transplantation. Method: immunoSEQ multiplex PCR; TCRdb's copy keeps in-frame clones and lacks some. Of some 2,100 clones listed, around 78% are singletons. Source: PBMCs, taken in a trial of ipilimumab plus nivolumab as post-transplant consolidation. Receptor source: a male donor with multiple myeloma. Each CDR3 is given with its conserved first and last residue. The D gene is left open where the match is weak. Clone size, where shown, is once, few, many, or a class for clones that have expanded.

clone_size: -
j_call: TRBJ2-7
d_call: TRBD2
v_call: TRBV23-1
cdr3_nt: TGCGCCAGCAGTCAATCGGGGGGGTCCCCTTTAACCTACGAGCAGTACTTC
cdr3_aa: CASSQSGGSPLTYEQYF

clone_size: few
j_call: TRBJ2-7
d_call: -
v_call: TRBV4-1
cdr3_nt: TGCGCCAGCAGCCAAGTCCAGGGATACGAGCAGTACTTC
cdr3_aa: CASSQVQGYEQYF

clone_size: -
j_call: TRBJ1-1
d_call: TRBD1
v_call: TRBV5-1
cdr3_nt: TGCGCCAGCCGAGGACAGGCGGAGGCTGAAGCTTTCTTT
cdr3_aa: CASRGQAEAEAFF

clone_size: -
j_call: TRBJ2-1
d_call: TRBD2
v_call: TRBV19
cdr3_nt: TGTGCCAGTAGTAATAGCGGGCGTACATTCAATGAGCAGTTCTTC
cdr3_aa: CASSNSGRTFNEQFF

clone_size: -
j_call: TRBJ2-1
d_call: TRBD2
v_call: TRBV25-1
cdr3_nt: TGTGCCAGCAGTGTAGCGGGAGGGCCCTACAATGAGCAGTTCTTC
cdr3_aa: CASSVAGGPYNEQFF

clone_size: few
j_call: TRBJ2-7
d_call: TRBD2
v_call: TRBV19
cdr3_nt: TGTGCCAGTAGTGTAAGCGGGATTTACGAGCAGTACTTC
cdr3_aa: CASSVSGIYEQYF

clone_size: -
j_call: TRBJ2-7
d_call: TRBD2
v_call: TRBV5-4
cdr3_nt: TGTGCCAGCAGCCCAAGACTAGCGGGAGGGAGTTACGAGCAGTACTTC
cdr3_aa: CASSPRLAGGSYEQYF

clone_size: once
j_call: TRBJ2-2
d_call: -
v_call: TRBV15
cdr3_nt: TGTGCCACCAGCCCTCGGGGTAGCACCGGGGAGCTGTTTTTT
cdr3_aa: CATSPRGSTGELFF

clone_size: -
j_call: TRBJ2-1
d_call: -
v_call: TRBV5-5
cdr3_nt: TGTGCCAGCAAATCGGGAGCCGACTACAATGAGCAGTTCTTC
cdr3_aa: CASKSGADYNEQFF

clone_size: -
j_call: TRBJ1-3
d_call: -
v_call: TRBV10-2
cdr3_nt: TGCGCCAGCATGGTAGGGTCTGGAAACACCATATATTTT
cdr3_aa: CASMVGSGNTIYF

clone_size: once
j_call: TRBJ2-5
d_call: -
v_call: TRBV19
cdr3_nt: TGTGCCAGTAGTGGTGGGAGCGGGCGGGAGACCCAGTACTTC
cdr3_aa: CASSGGSGRETQYF

clone_size: -
j_call: TRBJ2-2
d_call: -
v_call: TRBV5-1
cdr3_nt: TGCGCCAGCAGCTTGGTCACGACCGGGGAGCTGTTTTTT
cdr3_aa: CASSLVTTGELFF

clone_size: few
j_call: TRBJ2-5
d_call: -
v_call: TRBV5-6
cdr3_nt: TGTGCCAGCAGCTCCTCACTTGAGACCCAGTACTTC
cdr3_aa: CASSSSLETQYF

clone_size: -
j_call: TRBJ2-2
d_call: -
v_call: TRBV10-3
cdr3_nt: TGTGCCACCCTGACAGGGACTAACACCGGGGAGCTGTTTTTT
cdr3_aa: CATLTGTNTGELFF

clone_size: -
j_call: TRBJ2-7
d_call: TRBD2
v_call: TRBV11-2
cdr3_nt: TGTGCCAGCAGCTTAGAGAAGACTAGCGCAGAGTACTTC
cdr3_aa: CASSLEKTSAEYF

clone_size: -
j_call: TRBJ2-1
d_call: -
v_call: TRBV7-9
cdr3_nt: TGTGCCAGCAGCTTAGTTGTAGGGATGGATGAGCAGTTCTTC
cdr3_aa: CASSLVVGMDEQFF

clone_size: few
j_call: TRBJ2-7
d_call: TRBD1
v_call: TRBV15
cdr3_nt: TGTGCCACCTCCGGGACAGGGGGCCGAGAGCAGTACTTC
cdr3_aa: CATSGTGGREQYF

clone_size: -
j_call: TRBJ1-2
d_call: -
v_call: TRBV19
cdr3_nt: TGTGCCAGTAGTATAAGGGGGACACCCGGTTTTCACTCATATGGCTACACCTTC
cdr3_aa: CASSIRGTPGFHSYGYTF

clone_size: once
j_call: TRBJ1-5
d_call: -
v_call: TRBV12-5
cdr3_nt: TGTGCTAGTGGTTTGGTAAGTGGGGCGGCTCTAAATCAGCCCCAGCATTTT
cdr3_aa: CASGLVSGAALNQPQHF